This is a list of T cell receptor beta chains from one sample in a study of T-cell memory formation after mild COVID-19. TCRdb redid the calling of the 5' RACE reads with MiXCR, one entry per CDR3 protein. In the table there are 350,000 to 500,000 distinct CDR3 sequences, roughly 18% of which are singletons. The sequenced material came from PBMCs or a T cell subset sorted from them (not recorded which). All receptors derive from a man younger than 35 who had mild COVID-19 (a few samples of this study predate the infection). Cell type and time point are not known. Each CDR3 is given with its conserved first and last residue. Each record gives: clone size, D gene, V gene, J gene, CDR3 DNA, CDR3 protein. A D gene is named only where the DNA matches it firmly. For some rows the clone size is stated as once, few or many, or as a class when expanded; others skip it.

size: many; D: .; V: TRBV29-1; J: TRBJ2-1; DNA: TGCAGCGTTGAAGCGGGGAATTGGTATGAGCAGTTCTTC; CDR3: CSVEAGNWYEQFF
size: few; D: .; V: TRBV5-1; J: TRBJ2-3; DNA: TGCGCCAGCAGCTTAGGAGGACAGTCTAGCACAGATACGCAGTATTTT; CDR3: CASSLGGQSSTDTQYF
size: many; D: TRBD2; V: TRBV5-1; J: TRBJ2-3; DNA: TGCGCCAGCAGTCCTACTAGCGGGTTCACAGATACGCAGTATTTT; CDR3: CASSPTSGFTDTQYF
size: .; D: .; V: TRBV19; J: TRBJ1-2; DNA: TGTGCCAGTAGTGCTGCCCGAGACCATGGCTACACCTTC; CDR3: CASSAARDHGYTF
size: .; D: TRBD2; V: TRBV11-2; J: TRBJ2-1; DNA: TGTGCCAGCAGCTTAGGGTCTAGCGGGGTGTCCTACAATGAGCAGTTCTTC; CDR3: CASSLGSSGVSYNEQFF
size: .; D: .; V: TRBV4-3; J: TRBJ2-2; DNA: TGCGCCAGCAGCCAAGAATGGCGGAGAAACACCGGGGAGCTGTTTTTT; CDR3: CASSQEWRRNTGELFF
size: .; D: .; V: TRBV9; J: TRBJ1-2; DNA: TGTGCCAGCAGCCGTTCCCTGGAGGGATTAACAGGAGGCTACACCTTC; CDR3: CASSRSLEGLTGGYTF
size: .; D: .; V: TRBV20-1; J: TRBJ1-5; DNA: TGCAGTGCTAGAGATCCATTGGCTAGCAATCAGCCCCAGCATTTT; CDR3: CSARDPLASNQPQHF
size: few; D: .; V: TRBV12-3/TRBV12-4; J: TRBJ2-5; DNA: TGTGCCAGCAGTCGCCGACAAGACCAAGAGACCCAGTACTTC; CDR3: CASSRRQDQETQYF
size: many; D: .; V: TRBV5-1; J: TRBJ2-2; DNA: TGCGCCAGCAGCCCGAAGGGCACCGGGGAGCTGTTTTTT; CDR3: CASSPKGTGELFF
size: many; D: .; V: TRBV3-1; J: TRBJ1-2; DNA: TGTGCCAGCAGCCAGGGAGACTATGGCTACACCTTC; CDR3: CASSQGDYGYTF
size: few; D: TRBD2; V: TRBV10-3; J: TRBJ2-3; DNA: TGTGCCATCAGTGCTCGAGCGGGGGGGGCCACAGATACGCAGTATTTT; CDR3: CAISARAGGATDTQYF
size: many; D: .; V: TRBV3-1; J: TRBJ1-5; DNA: TGTGCCAGCAGCCAAGGTGTGGGGTCGGGCAATCAGCCCCAGCATTTT; CDR3: CASSQGVGSGNQPQHF
size: few; D: TRBD2; V: TRBV6-5; J: TRBJ2-3; DNA: TGTGCCAGCAGGTGGGGAGGGGCAGATACGCAGTATTTT; CDR3: CASRWGGADTQYF
size: .; D: .; V: TRBV29-1; J: TRBJ1-1; DNA: TGCAGCGTTGGTTCGGGGGACGCTTTCTTT; CDR3: CSVGSGDAFF
size: few; D: .; V: TRBV20-1; J: TRBJ1-5; DNA: TGCAGTGCTAGAGATCGGGTGCGGCCGTTCATGGAGCCCCAGCATTTT; CDR3: CSARDRVRPFMEPQHF
size: .; D: .; V: TRBV20-1; J: TRBJ1-1; DNA: TGCAGTGCTAGAGGGAAACTGTGGAGGACTGAAGCTTTCTTT; CDR3: CSARGKLWRTEAFF
size: once; D: .; V: TRBV24-1; J: TRBJ1-2; DNA: TGTGCCACCAGTGATTTTGCGCGGGGCTACACCTTC; CDR3: CATSDFARGYTF
size: .; D: TRBD2; V: TRBV7-8; J: TRBJ2-7; DNA: TGTGCCAGCAGCTCTGGGAGGGACGAGCAGTACTTC; CDR3: CASSSGRDEQYF
size: .; D: .; V: TRBV27; J: TRBJ2-7; DNA: TGTGCCAGCAGAGCCCAGGGGAGTGACGAGCAGTACTTC; CDR3: CASRAQGSDEQYF
size: .; D: .; V: TRBV4-3; J: TRBJ2-7; DNA: TGCGCCAGCAGCCAGACGCGCGTATACGAGCAGTACTTC; CDR3: CASSQTRVYEQYF
size: few; D: TRBD1; V: TRBV12-3/TRBV12-4; J: TRBJ2-5; DNA: TGTGCCAGCAGTTCGGACAGGGCGCCAGAGACCCAGTACTTC; CDR3: CASSSDRAPETQYF
size: .; D: .; V: TRBV7-2; J: TRBJ2-3; DNA: TGTGCCAGCAGTTCTCACGTGGGCGGGGCTAGCACAGATACGCAGTATTTT; CDR3: CASSSHVGGASTDTQYF
size: few; D: .; V: TRBV19; J: TRBJ1-5; DNA: TGTGCCAGTAGTATCGGGACGAATCAGCCCCAGCATTTT; CDR3: CASSIGTNQPQHF
size: .; D: .; V: TRBV30; J: TRBJ2-3; DNA: TGTGCCTGGAGTGCCGGGGTCGCAGATACGCAGTATTTT; CDR3: CAWSAGVADTQYF
size: .; D: .; V: TRBV15; J: TRBJ2-7; DNA: TGTGCCACCAGCAGAGACATACTCTCCTACGAGCAGTACTTC; CDR3: CATSRDILSYEQYF
size: .; D: TRBD1; V: TRBV6-5; J: TRBJ1-4; DNA: TGTGCCAGCAGTTACTCTTGGGACAGGCATAATGAAAAACTGTTTTTT; CDR3: CASSYSWDRHNEKLFF
size: .; D: .; V: TRBV27; J: TRBJ2-7; DNA: TGTGCCAGCAGTTTTTTGATAGGGGGGTCCTACGAGCAGTACTTC; CDR3: CASSFLIGGSYEQYF
size: .; D: .; V: TRBV20-1; J: TRBJ2-5; DNA: TGCAGTGCTGGTCGGAGCCAAGAGACCCAGTACTTC; CDR3: CSAGRSQETQYF
size: few; D: .; V: TRBV2; J: TRBJ2-7; DNA: TGTGCCAGCAGTGAAGACGGGGGGCGAGAGCAGTACTTC; CDR3: CASSEDGGREQYF
size: few; D: TRBD1; V: TRBV12-3/TRBV12-4; J: TRBJ1-5; DNA: TGTGCCAGCAGAACAGGGGGCTTAAGCAATCAGCCCCAGCATTTT; CDR3: CASRTGGLSNQPQHF
size: many; D: TRBD2; V: TRBV7-2; J: TRBJ2-1; DNA: TGTGCCAGCAGCTTAGTAGCGGGGGGGTATGGTGAGCAGTTCTTC; CDR3: CASSLVAGGYGEQFF
size: many; D: TRBD2; V: TRBV5-1; J: TRBJ2-7; DNA: TGCGCCAGCAGCTTCGGGAGGGCCGCCGAGGAGCAGTACTTC; CDR3: CASSFGRAAEEQYF
size: few; D: .; V: TRBV5-6; J: TRBJ1-2; DNA: TGTGCCAGCAGCCCGTGGACACCCGCTAACTATGGCTACACCTTC; CDR3: CASSPWTPANYGYTF
size: .; D: .; V: TRBV25-1; J: TRBJ1-1; DNA: TGTGCCAGCAGGGGTACAGGGAAGAACACTGAAGCTTTCTTT; CDR3: CASRGTGKNTEAFF
size: .; D: TRBD2; V: TRBV29-1; J: TRBJ2-3; DNA: TGCAGCGGAACTAGGCGGGGGGGCACAGATACGCAGTATTTT; CDR3: CSGTRRGGTDTQYF
size: .; D: .; V: TRBV11-2; J: TRBJ2-1; DNA: TGTGCCAGCAGGAGTATACGACCCAGCTCCTACAATGAGCAGTTCTTC; CDR3: CASRSIRPSSYNEQFF
size: few; D: .; V: TRBV20-1; J: TRBJ2-2; DNA: TGCAGTGCTAGTGAGGGACCCCGGGAGCTGTTTTTT; CDR3: CSASEGPRELFF
size: few; D: .; V: TRBV10-3; J: TRBJ1-1; DNA: TGTGCCATCAGTGAGTCGACACTTACTGACACTGAAGCTTTCTTT; CDR3: CAISESTLTDTEAFF
size: .; D: .; V: TRBV25-1; J: TRBJ1-1; DNA: TGTGCCAGCAGCCACAGCCACACTGAAGCTTTCTTT; CDR3: CASSHSHTEAFF
size: few; D: .; V: TRBV7-2; J: TRBJ2-5; DNA: TGTGCCAGCAGCTTAAGTACTGCGGCTTCCCAAGAGACCCAGTACTTC; CDR3: CASSLSTAASQETQYF
size: few; D: .; V: TRBV6-5; J: TRBJ1-1; DNA: TGTGCCAGCAGGGCGAGGGGAGGAGGGACTGAAGCTTTCTTT; CDR3: CASRARGGGTEAFF
size: few; D: TRBD2; V: TRBV29-1; J: TRBJ2-3; DNA: TGCAGCGTTGTTATCGTCAGAGCGGGGGTCATCACAGATACGCAGTATTTT; CDR3: CSVVIVRAGVITDTQYF
size: many; D: .; V: TRBV7-2; J: TRBJ2-1; DNA: TGTGCCAGCAGCTTAGCTGCGGGACTCATCTCCTACAATGAGCAGTTCTTC; CDR3: CASSLAAGLISYNEQFF
size: .; D: .; V: TRBV15; J: TRBJ1-6; DNA: TGTGCCACCAGCAGAGAAGCCAACAGCGCGATAGAAAATTCACCCCTCCACTTT; CDR3: CATSREANSAIENSPLHF
size: .; D: .; V: TRBV4-1; J: TRBJ1-4; DNA: TGCGCCAGCAGCCAAGGGAGGGGTTTACCTCGCCTGTTTTTT; CDR3: CASSQGRGLPRLFF
size: .; D: .; V: TRBV4-3; J: TRBJ2-2; DNA: TGCGCCAGCAGCCAATTAACGCTAACCGGGGAGCTGTTTTTT; CDR3: CASSQLTLTGELFF
size: .; D: .; V: TRBV29-1; J: TRBJ2-7; DNA: TGCAGCGTTGAGGGAACCTACGAGCAGTACTTC; CDR3: CSVEGTYEQYF
size: .; D: .; V: TRBV10-3; J: TRBJ2-3; DNA: TGTGCCATCTCGATTGGGGCCAGGAGCACAGATACGCAGTATTTT; CDR3: CAISIGARSTDTQYF
size: few; D: .; V: TRBV7-9; J: TRBJ2-1; DNA: TGTGCCAGCAGCTTCCGGACCGATGAGCAGTTCTTC; CDR3: CASSFRTDEQFF
size: .; D: TRBD1; V: TRBV7-9; J: TRBJ1-6; DNA: TGTGCCAGCAGCTTTCGGACAGGAGTCGGTTCACCCCTCCACTTT; CDR3: CASSFRTGVGSPLHF
size: many; D: TRBD2; V: TRBV7-2; J: TRBJ2-1; DNA: TGTGCCAGCAGCTTAGCCCTGGGGGGGTGGGGCTCCTACAATGAGCAGTTCTTC; CDR3: CASSLALGGWGSYNEQFF
size: .; D: .; V: TRBV9; J: TRBJ2-2; DNA: TGTGCCAGCAGCGTAGGACCAAGCACCGGGGAGCTGTTTTTT; CDR3: CASSVGPSTGELFF
size: .; D: TRBD2; V: TRBV5-1; J: TRBJ2-5; DNA: TGCGCCAGCAGCTTGATTAGCGGGGTAGAGACCCAGTACTTC; CDR3: CASSLISGVETQYF